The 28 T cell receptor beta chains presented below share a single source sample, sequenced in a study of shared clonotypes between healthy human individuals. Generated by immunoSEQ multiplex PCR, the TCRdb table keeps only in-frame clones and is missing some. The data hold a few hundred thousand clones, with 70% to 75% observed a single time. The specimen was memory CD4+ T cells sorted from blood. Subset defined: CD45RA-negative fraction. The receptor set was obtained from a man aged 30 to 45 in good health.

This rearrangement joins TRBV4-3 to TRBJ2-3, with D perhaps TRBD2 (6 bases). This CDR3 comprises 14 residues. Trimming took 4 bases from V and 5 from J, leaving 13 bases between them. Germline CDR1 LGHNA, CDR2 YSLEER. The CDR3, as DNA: TGCGCCAGCAGCCCCCGGGACTCGCAAGATACGCAGTATTTT. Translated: CASSPRDSQDTQYF.

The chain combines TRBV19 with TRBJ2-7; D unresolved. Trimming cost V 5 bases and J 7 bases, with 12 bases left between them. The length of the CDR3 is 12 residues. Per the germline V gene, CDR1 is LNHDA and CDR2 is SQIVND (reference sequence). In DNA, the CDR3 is TGTGCCAGTAGTCGCGACTCGGTGGAGCAGTACTTC. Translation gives CASSRDSVEQYF.

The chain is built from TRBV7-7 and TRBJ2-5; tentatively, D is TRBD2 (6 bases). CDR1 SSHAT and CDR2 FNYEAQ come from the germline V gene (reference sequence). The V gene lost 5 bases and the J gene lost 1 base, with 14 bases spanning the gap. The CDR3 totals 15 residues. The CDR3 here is CASSTLGGAQETQYF. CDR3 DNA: TGTGCCAGCAGCACCTTAGGAGGGGCCCAAGAGACCCAGTACTTC. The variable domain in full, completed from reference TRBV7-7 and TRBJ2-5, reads GAGVSQSPRYKVTKRGQDVTLRCDPISSHATLYWYQQALGQGPEFLTYFNYEAQPDKSGLPSDRFSAERPEGSISTLTIQRTEQRDSAMYRCASSTLGGAQETQYFGPGTRLLVL.

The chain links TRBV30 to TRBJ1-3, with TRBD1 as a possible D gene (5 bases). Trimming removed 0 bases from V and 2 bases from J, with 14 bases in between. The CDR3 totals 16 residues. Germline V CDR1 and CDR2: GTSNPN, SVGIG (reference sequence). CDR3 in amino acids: CAWSVGAARTGNTIYF. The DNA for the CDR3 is TGTGCCTGGAGTGTCGGGGCAGCGCGTACTGGAAACACCATATATTTT. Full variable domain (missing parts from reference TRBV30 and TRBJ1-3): SQTIHQWPATLVQPVGSPLSLECTVEGTSNPNLYWYRQAAGRGLQLLFYSVGIGQISSEVPQNLSASRPQDRQFILSSKKLLLSDSGFYLCAWSVGAARTGNTIYFGEGSWLTVV.

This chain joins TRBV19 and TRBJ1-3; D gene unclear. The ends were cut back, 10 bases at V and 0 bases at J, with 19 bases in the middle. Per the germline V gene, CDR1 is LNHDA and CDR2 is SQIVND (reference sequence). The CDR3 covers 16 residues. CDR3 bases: TGTGCCACTTTGAGCGGTCGTAGCCGCTCTGGAAACACCATATATTTT. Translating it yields CATLSGRSRSGNTIYF.

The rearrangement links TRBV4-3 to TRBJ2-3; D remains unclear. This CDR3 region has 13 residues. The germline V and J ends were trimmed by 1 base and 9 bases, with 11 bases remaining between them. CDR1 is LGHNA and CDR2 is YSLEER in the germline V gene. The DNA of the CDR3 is TGCGCCAGCAGCCAAGGCCTCAGCCCCACGCAGTATTTT. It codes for CASSQGLSPTQYF.

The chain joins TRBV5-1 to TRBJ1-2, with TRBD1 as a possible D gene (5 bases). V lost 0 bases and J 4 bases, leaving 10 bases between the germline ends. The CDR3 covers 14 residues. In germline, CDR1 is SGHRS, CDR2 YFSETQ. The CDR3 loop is CASSLDGTSYGYTF. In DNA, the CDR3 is TGCGCCAGCAGCTTGGACGGGACTTCCTATGGCTACACCTTC.

DNA for the CDR3: TGTGCCAGCAGGACCCGGACTAGCGGGAGGAGGTCGGAGACCCAGTACTTC. Its protein product is CASRTRTSGRRSETQYF. The V call is TRBV28, the J call TRBJ2-5; TRBD2 agrees at 14 bases. This CDR3 is 17 amino acids long. Germline V gives CDR1 MDHEN, CDR2 SYDVKM. After removal of 6 bases from V and 5 bases from J, the junction contained 11 bases not matched to a gene.

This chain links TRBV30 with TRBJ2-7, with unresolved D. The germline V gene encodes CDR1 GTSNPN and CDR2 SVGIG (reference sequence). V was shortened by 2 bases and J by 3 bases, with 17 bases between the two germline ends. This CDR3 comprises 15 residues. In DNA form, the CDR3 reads TGTGCCTGGAGTCACAAACTCAATCCCGGCTACGAGCAGTACTTC. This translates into CAWSHKLNPGYEQYF.

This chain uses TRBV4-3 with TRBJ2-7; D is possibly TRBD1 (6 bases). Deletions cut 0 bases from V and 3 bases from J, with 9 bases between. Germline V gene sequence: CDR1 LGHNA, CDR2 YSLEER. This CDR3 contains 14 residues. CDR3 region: CASSQEDRLYEQYF. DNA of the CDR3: TGCGCCAGCAGCCAAGAGGACAGACTCTACGAGCAGTACTTC.

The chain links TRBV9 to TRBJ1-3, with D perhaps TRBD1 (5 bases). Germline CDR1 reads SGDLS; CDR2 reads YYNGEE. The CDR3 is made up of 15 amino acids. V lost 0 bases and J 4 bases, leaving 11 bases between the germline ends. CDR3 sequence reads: CASSVGGLDGNTIYF. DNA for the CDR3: TGTGCCAGCAGCGTAGGGGGGTTGGACGGAAACACCATATATTTT.

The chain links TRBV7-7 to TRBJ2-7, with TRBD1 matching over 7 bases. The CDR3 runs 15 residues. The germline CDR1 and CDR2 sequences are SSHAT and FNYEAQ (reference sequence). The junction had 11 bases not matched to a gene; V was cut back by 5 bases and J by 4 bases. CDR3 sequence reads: CASSRTGTDRYEQYF. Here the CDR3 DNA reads TGTGCCAGCAGCCGCACCGGGACAGATAGATACGAGCAGTACTTC.

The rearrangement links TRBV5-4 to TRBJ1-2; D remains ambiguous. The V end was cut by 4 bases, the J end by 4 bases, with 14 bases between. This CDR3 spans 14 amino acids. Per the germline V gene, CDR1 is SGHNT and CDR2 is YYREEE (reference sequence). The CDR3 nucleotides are TGTGCCAGCAGCGCGACCGGATCGGCCTATGGCTACACCTTC. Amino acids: CASSATGSAYGYTF.

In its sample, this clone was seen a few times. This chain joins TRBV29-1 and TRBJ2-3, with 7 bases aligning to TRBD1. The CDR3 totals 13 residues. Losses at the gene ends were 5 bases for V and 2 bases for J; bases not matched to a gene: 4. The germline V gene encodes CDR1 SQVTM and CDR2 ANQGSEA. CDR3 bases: TGCAGCGTTAAGACAGGGTCCACAGATACGCAGTATTTT. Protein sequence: CSVKTGSTDTQYF.

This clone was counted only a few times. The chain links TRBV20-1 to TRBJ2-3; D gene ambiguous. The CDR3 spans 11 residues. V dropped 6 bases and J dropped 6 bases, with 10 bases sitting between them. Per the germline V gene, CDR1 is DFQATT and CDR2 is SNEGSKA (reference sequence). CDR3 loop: CSAQFLDTQYF. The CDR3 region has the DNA TGCAGTGCCCAATTTCTGGATACGCAGTATTTT.

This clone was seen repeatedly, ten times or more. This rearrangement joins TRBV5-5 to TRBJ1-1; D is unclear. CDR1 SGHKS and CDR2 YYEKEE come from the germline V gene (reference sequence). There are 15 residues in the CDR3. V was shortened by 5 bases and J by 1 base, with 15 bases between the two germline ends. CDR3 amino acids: CASSSWASTNTEAFF. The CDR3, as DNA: TGTGCCAGCAGTAGTTGGGCATCGACGAACACTGAAGCTTTCTTT.

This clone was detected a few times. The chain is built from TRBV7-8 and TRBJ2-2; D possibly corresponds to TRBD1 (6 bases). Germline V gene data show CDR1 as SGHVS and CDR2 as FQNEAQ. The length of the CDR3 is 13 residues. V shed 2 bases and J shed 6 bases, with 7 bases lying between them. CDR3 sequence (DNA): TGTGCCAGCAGCTTATGGGGGCCCGGGGAGCTGTTTTTT. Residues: CASSLWGPGELFF.

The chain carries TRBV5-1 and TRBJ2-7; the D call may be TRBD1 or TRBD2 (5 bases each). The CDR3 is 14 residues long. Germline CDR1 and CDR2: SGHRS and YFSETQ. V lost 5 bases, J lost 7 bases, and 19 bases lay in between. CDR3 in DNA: TGCGCCAGCAGGAGCGACGCGCGAGGGGAGGAGCAGTACTTC. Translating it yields CASRSDARGEEQYF.

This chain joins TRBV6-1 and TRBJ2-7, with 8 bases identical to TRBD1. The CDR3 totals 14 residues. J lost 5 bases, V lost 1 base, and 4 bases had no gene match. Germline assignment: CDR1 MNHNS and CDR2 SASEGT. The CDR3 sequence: CASSEGQGRDEQYF. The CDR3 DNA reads TGTGCCAGCAGTGAAGGACAGGGGCGGGACGAGCAGTACTTC.

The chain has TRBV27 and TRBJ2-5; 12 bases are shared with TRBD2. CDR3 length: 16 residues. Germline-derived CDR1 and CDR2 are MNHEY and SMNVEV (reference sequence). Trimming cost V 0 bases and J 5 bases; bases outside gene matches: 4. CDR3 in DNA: TGTGCCAGCAGTTTATCGCTAGCGGGAGGGACGGAGACCCAGTACTTC. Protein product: CASSLSLAGGTETQYF.

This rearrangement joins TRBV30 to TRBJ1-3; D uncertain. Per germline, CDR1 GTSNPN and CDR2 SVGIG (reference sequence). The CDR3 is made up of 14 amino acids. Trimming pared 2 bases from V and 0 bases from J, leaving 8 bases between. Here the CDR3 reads CAWSPTDSGNTIYF. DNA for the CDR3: TGTGCCTGGAGTCCTACTGACTCTGGAAACACCATATATTTT.

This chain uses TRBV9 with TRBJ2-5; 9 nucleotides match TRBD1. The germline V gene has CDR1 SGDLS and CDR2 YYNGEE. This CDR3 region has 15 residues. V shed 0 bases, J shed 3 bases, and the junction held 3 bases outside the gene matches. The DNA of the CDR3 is TGTGCCAGCAGCGTAGACGGGGACAGGGAAGAGACCCAGTACTTC. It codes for CASSVDGDREETQYF.

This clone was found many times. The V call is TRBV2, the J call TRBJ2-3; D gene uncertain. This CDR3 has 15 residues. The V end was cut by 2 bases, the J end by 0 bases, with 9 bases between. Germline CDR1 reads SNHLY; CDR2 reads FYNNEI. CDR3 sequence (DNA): TGTGCCAGCAGTGAACCGGGTTTTAGCACAGATACGCAGTATTTT. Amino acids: CASSEPGFSTDTQYF.

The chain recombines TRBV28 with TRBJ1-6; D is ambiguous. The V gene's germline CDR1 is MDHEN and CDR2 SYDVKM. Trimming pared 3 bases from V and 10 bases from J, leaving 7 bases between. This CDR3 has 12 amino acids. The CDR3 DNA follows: TGTGCCAGCAGTTTTAGGTACTCACCCCTCCACTTT. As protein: CASSFRYSPLHF.

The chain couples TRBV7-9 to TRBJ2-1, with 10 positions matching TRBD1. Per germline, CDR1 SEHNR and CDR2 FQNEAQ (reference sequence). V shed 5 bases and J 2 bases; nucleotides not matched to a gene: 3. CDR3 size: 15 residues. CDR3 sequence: CASSPTGGAYNEQFF. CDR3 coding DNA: TGTGCCAGCAGCCCGACAGGGGGCGCCTACAATGAGCAGTTCTTC.

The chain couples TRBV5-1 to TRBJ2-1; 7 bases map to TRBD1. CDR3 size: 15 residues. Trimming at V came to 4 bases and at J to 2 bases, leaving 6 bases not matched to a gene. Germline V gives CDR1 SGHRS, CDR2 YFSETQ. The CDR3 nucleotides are TGCGCCAGCAGCGTGACAGGGACAGCCTACAATGAGCAGTTCTTC. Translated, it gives CASSVTGTAYNEQFF.

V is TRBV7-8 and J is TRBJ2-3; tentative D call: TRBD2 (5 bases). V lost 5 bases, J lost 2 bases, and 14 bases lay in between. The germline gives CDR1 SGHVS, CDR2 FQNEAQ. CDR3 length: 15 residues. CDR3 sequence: CASSQRPRDTDTQYF. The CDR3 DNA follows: TGTGCCAGCAGCCAACGTCCCCGGGACACAGATACGCAGTATTTT.

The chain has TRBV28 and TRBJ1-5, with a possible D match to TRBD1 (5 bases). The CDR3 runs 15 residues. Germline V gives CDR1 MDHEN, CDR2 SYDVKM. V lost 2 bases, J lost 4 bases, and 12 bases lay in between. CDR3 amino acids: CASSLRQGWNQPQHF. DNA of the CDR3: TGTGCCAGCAGTTTAAGGCAGGGTTGGAATCAGCCCCAGCATTTT.